This record concerns one T cell receptor beta chain sequence. Its specificity is unknown. These data are taken from a study of monozygotic twins with inflammatory bowel disease. Germline V gives CDR1 DFQATT, CDR2 SNEGSKA (reference sequence). The CDR3 has 15 residues. Study-level points and caveats: The study found lower TCRbeta diversity (inverse Simpson) in IBD patients than in healthy co-twins.

Using eight separate reactions per sample, the authors generated cDNA. TCRdb re-called the 5' RACE reads; one entry per CDR3 protein, DNA not given. Recorded here are just over 300,000 distinct CDR3 sequences; the top ten clones represent 5.6%. The sample was blood. The V and J genes are TRBV20-1 and TRBJ2-7; as DNA is missing, the TRBD1 call by TCRdb cannot be tested. The clonotype comes from a human donor with ulcerative colitis or Crohn's disease, or a healthy co-twin of an affected twin (not recorded which). The CDR3 sequence is CSARDWRTGRYEQYF.